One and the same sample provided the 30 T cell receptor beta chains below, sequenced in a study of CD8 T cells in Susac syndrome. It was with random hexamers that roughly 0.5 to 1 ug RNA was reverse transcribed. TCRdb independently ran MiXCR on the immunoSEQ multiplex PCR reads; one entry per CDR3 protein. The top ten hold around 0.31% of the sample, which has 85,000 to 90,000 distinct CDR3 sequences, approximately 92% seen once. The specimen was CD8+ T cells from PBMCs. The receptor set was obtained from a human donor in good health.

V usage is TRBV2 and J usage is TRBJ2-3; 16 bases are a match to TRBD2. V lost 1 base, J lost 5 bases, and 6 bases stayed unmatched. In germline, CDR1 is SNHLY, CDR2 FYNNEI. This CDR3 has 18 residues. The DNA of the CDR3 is TGTGCCAGCAGTGAAGAGGGACTAGCGGGGGGGCGTCAAGATACGCAGTATTTT. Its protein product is CASSEEGLAGGRQDTQYF. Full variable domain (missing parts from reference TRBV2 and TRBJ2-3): EPEVTQTPSHQVTQMGQEVILRCVPISNHLYFYWYRQILGQKVEFLVSFYNNEISEKSEIFDDQFSVERPDGSNFTLKIRSTKLEDSAMYFCASSEEGLAGGRQDTQYFGPGTRLTVL.

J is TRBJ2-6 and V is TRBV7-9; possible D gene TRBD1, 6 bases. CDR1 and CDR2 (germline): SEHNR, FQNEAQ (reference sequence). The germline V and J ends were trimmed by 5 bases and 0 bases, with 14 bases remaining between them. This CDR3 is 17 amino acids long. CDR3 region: CASSMTGLTSGANVLTF. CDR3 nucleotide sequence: TGTGCCAGCAGCATGACAGGTCTGACCTCTGGGGCCAACGTCCTGACTTTC.

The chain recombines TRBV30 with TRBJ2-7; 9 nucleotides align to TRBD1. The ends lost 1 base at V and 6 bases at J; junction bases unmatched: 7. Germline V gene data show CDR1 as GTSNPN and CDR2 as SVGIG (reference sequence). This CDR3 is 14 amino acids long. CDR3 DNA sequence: TGTGCCTGGAGTGCCCTCCGACAGGGGGGCGAGCAGTACTTC. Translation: CAWSALRQGGEQYF. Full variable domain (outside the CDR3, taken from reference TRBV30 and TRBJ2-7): SQTIHQWPATLVQPVGSPLSLECTVEGTSNPNLYWYRQAAGRGLQLLFYSVGIGQISSEVPQNLSASRPQDRQFILSSKKLLLSDSGFYLCAWSALRQGGEQYFGPGTRLTVT.

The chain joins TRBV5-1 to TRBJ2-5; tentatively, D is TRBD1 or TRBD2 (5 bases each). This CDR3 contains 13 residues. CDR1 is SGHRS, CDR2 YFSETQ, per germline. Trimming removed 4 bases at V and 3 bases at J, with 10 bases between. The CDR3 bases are TGCGCCAGCAGCGACGGGGCAGAAGAGACCCAGTACTTC. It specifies CASSDGAEETQYF.

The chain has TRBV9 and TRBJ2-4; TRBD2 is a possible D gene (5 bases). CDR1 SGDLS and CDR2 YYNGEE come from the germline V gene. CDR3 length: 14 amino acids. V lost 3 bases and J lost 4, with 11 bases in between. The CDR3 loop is CASSAGNPKNIQYF. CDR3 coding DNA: TGTGCCAGCAGCGCCGGGAACCCAAAAAACATTCAGTACTTC.

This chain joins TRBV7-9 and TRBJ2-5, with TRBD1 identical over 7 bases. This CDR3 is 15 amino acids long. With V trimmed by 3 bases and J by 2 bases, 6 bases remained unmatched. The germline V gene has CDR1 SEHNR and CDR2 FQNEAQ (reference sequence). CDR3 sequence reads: CASSFEGAGQETQYF. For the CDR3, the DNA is TGTGCCAGCAGCTTCGAGGGGGCCGGGCAAGAGACCCAGTACTTC.

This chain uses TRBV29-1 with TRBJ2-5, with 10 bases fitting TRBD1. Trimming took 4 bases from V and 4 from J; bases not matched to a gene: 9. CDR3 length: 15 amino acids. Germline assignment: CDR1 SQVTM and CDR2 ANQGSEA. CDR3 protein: CSVAHRDRGPETQYF. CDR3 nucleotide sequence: TGCAGCGTTGCCCACCGGGACAGGGGACCAGAGACCCAGTACTTC.

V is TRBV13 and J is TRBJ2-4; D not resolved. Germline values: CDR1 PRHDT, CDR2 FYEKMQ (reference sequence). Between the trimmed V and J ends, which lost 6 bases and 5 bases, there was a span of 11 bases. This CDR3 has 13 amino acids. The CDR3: CASSYPGENIQYF. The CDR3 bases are TGTGCCAGCAGTTACCCTGGGGAAAACATTCAGTACTTC.

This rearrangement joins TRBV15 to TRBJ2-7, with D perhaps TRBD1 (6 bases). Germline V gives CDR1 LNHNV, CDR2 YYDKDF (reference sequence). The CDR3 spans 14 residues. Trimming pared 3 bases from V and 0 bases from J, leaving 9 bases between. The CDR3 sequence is CATSSGGNSYEQYF. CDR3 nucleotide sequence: TGTGCCACCAGCAGTGGGGGCAACTCCTACGAGCAGTACTTC.

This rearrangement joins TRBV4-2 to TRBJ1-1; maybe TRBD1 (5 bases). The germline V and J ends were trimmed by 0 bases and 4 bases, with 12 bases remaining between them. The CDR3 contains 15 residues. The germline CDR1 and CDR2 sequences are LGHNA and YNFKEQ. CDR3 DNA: TGTGCCAGCAGCCAAGACCAACTTGGGGGCACTGAAGCTTTCTTT. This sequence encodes CASSQDQLGGTEAFF.

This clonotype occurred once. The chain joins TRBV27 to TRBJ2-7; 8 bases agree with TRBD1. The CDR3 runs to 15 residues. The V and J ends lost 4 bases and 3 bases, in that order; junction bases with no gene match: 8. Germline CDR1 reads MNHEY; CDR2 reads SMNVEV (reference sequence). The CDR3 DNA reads TGTGCCAGCAGTTGGGCCCCGGGACAGGTCTACGAGCAGTACTTC. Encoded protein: CASSWAPGQVYEQYF.

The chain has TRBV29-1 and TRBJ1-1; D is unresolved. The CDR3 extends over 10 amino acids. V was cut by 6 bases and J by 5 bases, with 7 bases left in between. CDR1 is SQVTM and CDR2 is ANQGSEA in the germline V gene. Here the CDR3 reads CSVVGTEAFF. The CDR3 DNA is TGCAGCGTCGTAGGTACTGAAGCTTTCTTT.

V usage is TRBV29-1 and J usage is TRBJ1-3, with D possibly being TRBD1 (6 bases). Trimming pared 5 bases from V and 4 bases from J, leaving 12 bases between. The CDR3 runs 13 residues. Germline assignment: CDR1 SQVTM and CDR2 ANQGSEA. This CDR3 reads CSVQGQGGNTIYF. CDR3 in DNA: TGCAGCGTTCAGGGACAAGGAGGAAACACCATATATTTT.

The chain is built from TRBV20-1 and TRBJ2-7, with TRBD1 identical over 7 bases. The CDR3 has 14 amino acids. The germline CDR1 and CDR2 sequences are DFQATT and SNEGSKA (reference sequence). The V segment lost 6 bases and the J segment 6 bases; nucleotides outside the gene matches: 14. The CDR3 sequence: CSAHPGQASGEQYF. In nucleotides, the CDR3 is TGCAGTGCCCACCCCGGACAGGCCTCCGGCGAGCAGTACTTC.

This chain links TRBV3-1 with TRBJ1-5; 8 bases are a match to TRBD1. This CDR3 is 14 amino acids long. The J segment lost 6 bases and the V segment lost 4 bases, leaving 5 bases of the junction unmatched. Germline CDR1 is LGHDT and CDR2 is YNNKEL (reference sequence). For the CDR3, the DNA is TGTGCCAGCAGCCCGCAGGGGGCGAGTCAGCCCCAGCATTTT. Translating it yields CASSPQGASQPQHF. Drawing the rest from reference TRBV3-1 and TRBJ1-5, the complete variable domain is DTAVSQTPKYLVTQMGNDKSIKCEQNLGHDTMYWYKQDSKKFLKIMFSYNNKELIINETVPNRFSPKSPDKAHLNLHINSLELGDSAVYFCASSPQGASQPQHFGDGTRLSIL.

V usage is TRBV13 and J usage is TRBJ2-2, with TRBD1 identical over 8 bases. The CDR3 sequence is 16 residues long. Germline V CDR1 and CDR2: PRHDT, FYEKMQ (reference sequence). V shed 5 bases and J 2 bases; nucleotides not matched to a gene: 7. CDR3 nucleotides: TGTGCCAGCAGCGGATGGACAGGGCTAAACACCGGGGAGCTGTTTTTT. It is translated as CASSGWTGLNTGELFF. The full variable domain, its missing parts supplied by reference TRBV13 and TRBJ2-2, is AAGVIQSPRHLIKEKRETATLKCYPIPRHDTVYWYQQGPGQDPQFLISFYEKMQSDKGSIPDRFSAQQFSDYHSELNMSSLELGDSALYFCASSGWTGLNTGELFFGEGSRLTVL.

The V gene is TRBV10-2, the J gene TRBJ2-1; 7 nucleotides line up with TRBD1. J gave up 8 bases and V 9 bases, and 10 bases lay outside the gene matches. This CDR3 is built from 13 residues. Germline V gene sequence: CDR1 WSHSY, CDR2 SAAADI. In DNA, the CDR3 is TGCGCCAGAGGGGACAGTTTAGAGGATGAGCAGTTCTTC. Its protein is CARGDSLEDEQFF.

The CDR3 DNA reads as TGTGCCAGCAGCCATCCTAAGGCCGGGACAGGGGAAGAGACCCAGTACTTC. It specifies CASSHPKAGTGEETQYF. This chain connects TRBV3-1 to TRBJ2-5; 10 bases agree with TRBD1. CDR1 and CDR2 (germline): LGHDT, YNNKEL (reference sequence). V dropped 3 bases and J dropped 3; count of bases not matched to a gene: 10. The CDR3 length is 17 residues.

This chain's CDR3 is CSVEDSGQFYGYTF. CDR3 DNA sequence: TGCAGCGTTGAAGACTCGGGACAGTTCTATGGCTACACCTTC. The rearrangement uses TRBV29-1 and TRBJ1-2; 7 bases map to TRBD1. After removal of 0 bases from V and 4 bases from J, the junction contained 5 bases not matched to a gene. Germline CDR1 reads SQVTM; CDR2 reads ANQGSEA. The CDR3 consists of 14 residues.

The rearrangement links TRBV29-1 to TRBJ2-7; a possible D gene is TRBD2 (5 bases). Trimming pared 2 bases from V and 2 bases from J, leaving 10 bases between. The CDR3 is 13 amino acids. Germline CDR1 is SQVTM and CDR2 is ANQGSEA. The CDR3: CSVERAGTYEQYF. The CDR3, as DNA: TGCAGCGTTGAACGTGCGGGCACCTACGAGCAGTACTTC.

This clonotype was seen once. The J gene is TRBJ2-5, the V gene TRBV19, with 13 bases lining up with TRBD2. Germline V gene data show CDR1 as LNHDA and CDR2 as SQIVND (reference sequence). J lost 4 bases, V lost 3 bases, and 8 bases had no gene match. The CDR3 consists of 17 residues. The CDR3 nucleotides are TGTGCCAGTAGTATCGGACTAGCGGGGGTAGTGCGAGAGACCCAGTACTTC. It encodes CASSIGLAGVVRETQYF.

This CDR3 is CASSLDRENTDTQYF. The CDR3 coding sequence is TGCGCCAGCAGCCTTGACAGGGAGAACACAGATACGCAGTATTTT. The chain is built from TRBV4-1 and TRBJ2-3, with TRBD1 identical over 7 bases. Germline V gene lookup returns CDR1 MGHRA and CDR2 YSYEKL. There are 15 residues in the CDR3. V gave up 4 bases and J gave up 2 bases; unmatched junction bases: 6.

The CDR3 nucleotides are TGTGCCAGCAGCGTAGAAGGGAACCTGAACTATGGCTACACCTTC. Encoded protein: CASSVEGNLNYGYTF. The rearrangement uses TRBV9 and TRBJ1-2, with D unclear. V dropped 0 bases and J dropped 2 bases, with 11 bases sitting between them. Per the germline V gene, CDR1 is SGDLS and CDR2 is YYNGEE. The CDR3 is made up of 15 amino acids.

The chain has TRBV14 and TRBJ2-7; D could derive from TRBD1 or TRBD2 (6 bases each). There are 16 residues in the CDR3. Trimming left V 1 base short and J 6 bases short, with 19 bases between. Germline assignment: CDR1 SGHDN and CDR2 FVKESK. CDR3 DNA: TGTGCCAGCAGCCAAGGTCGTAGGGGGAGGCCCTTCGAGCAGTACTTC. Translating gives CASSQGRRGRPFEQYF.

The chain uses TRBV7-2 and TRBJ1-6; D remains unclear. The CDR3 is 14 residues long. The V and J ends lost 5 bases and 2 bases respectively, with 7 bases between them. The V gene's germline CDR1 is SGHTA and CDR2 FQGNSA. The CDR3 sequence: CASSPSTYNSPLHF. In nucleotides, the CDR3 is TGTGCCAGCAGCCCCAGTACCTATAATTCACCCCTCCACTTT.

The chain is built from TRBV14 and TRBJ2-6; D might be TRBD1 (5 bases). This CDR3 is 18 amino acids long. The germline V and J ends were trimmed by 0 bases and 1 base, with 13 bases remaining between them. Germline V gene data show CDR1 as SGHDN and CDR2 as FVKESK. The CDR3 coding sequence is TGTGCCAGCAGCCAAGATCCGGGCAGGGCTTCTGGGGCCAACGTCCTGACTTTC. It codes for CASSQDPGRASGANVLTF. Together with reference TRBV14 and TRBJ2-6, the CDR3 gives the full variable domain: EAGVTQFPSHSVIEKGQTVTLRCDPISGHDNLYWYRRVMGKEIKFLLHFVKESKQDESGMPNNRFLAERTGGTYSTLKVQPAELEDSGVYFCASSQDPGRASGANVLTFGAGSRLTVL.

Here the CDR3 reads CASSLGDRARTDTQYF. CDR3 nucleotide sequence: TGTGCCAGCAGCTTAGGGGACAGGGCACGGACAGATACGCAGTATTTT. The chain carries TRBV7-3 and TRBJ2-3, with 9 bases identical to TRBD1. The CDR3 extends over 16 amino acids. V lost 2 bases to trimming and J lost 3 bases; unmatched junction nucleotides: 6. CDR1 is SGHTA, CDR2 FQGTGA, per germline.

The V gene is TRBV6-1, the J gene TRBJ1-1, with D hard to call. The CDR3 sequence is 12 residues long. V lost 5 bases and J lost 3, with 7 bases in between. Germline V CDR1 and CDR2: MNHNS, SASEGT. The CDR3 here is CASSRQYTEAFF. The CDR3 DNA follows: TGTGCCAGCAGTAGGCAGTACACTGAAGCTTTCTTT.

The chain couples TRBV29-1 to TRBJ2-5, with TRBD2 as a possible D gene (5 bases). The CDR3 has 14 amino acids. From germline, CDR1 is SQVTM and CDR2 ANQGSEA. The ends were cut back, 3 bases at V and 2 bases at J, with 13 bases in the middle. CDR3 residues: CSVDGYGDQETQYF. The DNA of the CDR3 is TGCAGCGTTGATGGGTACGGGGATCAAGAGACCCAGTACTTC.

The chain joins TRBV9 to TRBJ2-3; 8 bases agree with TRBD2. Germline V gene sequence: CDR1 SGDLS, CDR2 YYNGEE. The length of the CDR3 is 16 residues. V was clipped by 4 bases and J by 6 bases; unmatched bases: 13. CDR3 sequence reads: CASSPPGGEDADTQYF. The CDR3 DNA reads TGTGCCAGCAGCCCACCGGGGGGGGAAGATGCTGATACGCAGTATTTT.